This T cell receptor (beta chain) was documented in a study of cytomegalovirus exposure and HLA in healthy donors. The study, taken as a whole, reports: Most subjects' HLA-A and HLA-B alleles were reportedly predicted from TCR beta sequences.

Trimming removed 0 bases from V and 4 bases from J, with 9 bases in between. The CDR3 runs 14 residues. From germline, CDR1 is WSHSY and CDR2 SAAADI. Primers for the PCR totalled 60 Vbeta and 13 Jbeta. The protocol was immunoSEQ multiplex PCR, while the TCRdb copy is restricted to in-frame clones and leaves out a portion. The sample lists fewer than 250,000 clones, 81% occurring once. A word on this clone: The antigen is not known.

The clonotype originates from a man in his late teens or twenties in good health and CMV-seronegative. Material for sequencing was PBMCs. V is TRBV10-2 and J is TRBJ1-1; D unresolved. The CDR3 DNA reads as TGCGCCAGCAGTGAGTCAGTCGGGGTCACTGAAGCTTTCTTT. Its translation: CASSESVGVTEAFF.